This record looks at one T cell receptor (beta chain) sequence and its context. Its antigen is undetermined. The data belong to a study of T cell responses to AZD1222 COVID-19 vaccine. Whole-study context: Doses given second, at about 4 or about 12 weeks, were pooled. General study points: Repertoires were obtained only post-peak T cell response. Dominant CD4 TCR responses targeted spike regions 160-218 and 743-854. Spike-specific TCR breadth and depth were elevated following two AZD1222 doses.

The repertoire was sequenced with immunoSEQ multiplex PCR; TCRdb's copy has only in-frame clones and lacks some. This sample carries some 170,000 clones, more than 90% of them seen once, and the ten largest clones take about 3%. The germline gives CDR1 MDHEN, CDR2 SYDVKM. CDR3 length: 14 amino acids. The trim removed 4 bases at V and 4 bases at J, leaving 6 bases unmatched. The receptor comes from an adult in good health. The sequences come from peripheral blood, collected on day 0 of AZD1222 vaccination. This sequence joins TRBV28 and TRBJ1-1; 7 bases align to TRBD1. The CDR3 nucleotides are TGTGCCAGCAGTTCCAACACAGGGGCCACTGAAGCTTTCTTT. Amino acids: CASSSNTGATEAFF.